This record covers a single T cell receptor beta chain. This entry comes from a study of shared clonotypes between healthy human individuals. Per germline, CDR1 MNHEY and CDR2 SMNVEV (reference sequence). Trimming took off 6 bases at V and 2 bases at J, with 14 bases between the two ends. The CDR3 loop spans 14 amino acids. The repertoire was sequenced with immunoSEQ multiplex PCR; TCRdb's copy has only in-frame clones and lacks some. Here the sample spans over 300,000 clones, around nine tenths being singletons. The rearrangement links TRBV27 to TRBJ2-7; D is uncertain. Specimen: memory CD8+ T cells sorted from blood. Subset indicated: CD45RO+ cells pooled with CCR7-negative TemRA cells. The receptor was isolated from a man younger than 30 in good health. The CDR3 region has the DNA TGTGCCAGCAGCCAGACACAAGTAACCTACGAGCAGTACTTC. It specifies CASSQTQVTYEQYF.